A selection of T cell receptor beta chains follows, all from one sample in a study of T-cell memory formation after mild COVID-19. MiXCR, run by TCRdb on the 5' RACE reads, gives a single entry per CDR3 protein. The sample has approximately 480,000 distinct CDR3 sequences, roughly 18% seen once. The specimen sequenced was PBMCs or a T cell subset sorted from them (not recorded which). These receptors came from an adult woman who had mild COVID-19 (a few samples of this study predate the infection). Cell type and time point are not known. The conserved cysteine and the conserved F or W are not part of the CDR3 here. Each record gives: D gene, J gene, V gene, CDR3 protein. A D gene is named only where the DNA matches it firmly.

D: .; J: TRBJ2-3; V: TRBV20-1; CDR3: SAIPGAVSTDTQY
D: .; J: TRBJ1-2; V: TRBV5-1; CDR3: ASSVQQGDGYT
D: TRBD1; J: TRBJ2-7; V: TRBV20-1; CDR3: SARDGHRGHEQY
D: TRBD1; J: TRBJ2-7; V: TRBV7-9; CDR3: ASSPVLGTGASYEQY
D: .; J: TRBJ2-7; V: TRBV18; CDR3: ASSPRGWTYEQY
D: TRBD1; J: TRBJ2-1; V: TRBV12-3/TRBV12-4; CDR3: ASTTGGGGYNEQF
D: .; J: TRBJ1-1; V: TRBV12-3/TRBV12-4; CDR3: ASTGARTEAF
D: .; J: TRBJ2-3; V: TRBV4-3; CDR3: ASSQDLGSTDTQY
D: .; J: TRBJ2-5; V: TRBV4-3; CDR3: ASSQGGAVQETQY
D: .; J: TRBJ1-1; V: TRBV5-1; CDR3: ASSSDRYGEAF